The 14 T cell receptor beta chains below were found in one sample sequenced in a study of early T cells in non-severe SARS-CoV-2 infection. TCRdb re-called the 5' RACE reads with MiXCR, one entry per CDR3 protein. Of 100,000 to 130,000 distinct CDR3 sequences in the sample, 9.5% to 13% were seen once. The sequencing sample was made of whole blood. Source of these receptors: an adult who was a healthcare worker with PCR-confirmed SARS-CoV-2 infection or an uninfected control (not recorded which).

This clonotype was seen many times. The V call is TRBV30, the J call TRBJ2-7, with 7 bases identical to TRBD1. Germline loops: CDR1 GTSNPN, CDR2 SVGIG (reference sequence). V lost 0 bases and J lost 4; bases outside the gene matches: 6. The CDR3 contains 14 residues. The chain's CDR3 is CAWSVYRGSYEQYF. DNA of the CDR3: TGTGCCTGGAGTGTTTACAGGGGCAGTTACGAGCAGTACTTC. Full variable domain (missing parts from reference TRBV30 and TRBJ2-7): SQTIHQWPATLVQPVGSPLSLECTVEGTSNPNLYWYRQAAGRGLQLLFYSVGIGQISSEVPQNLSASRPQDRQFILSSKKLLLSDSGFYLCAWSVYRGSYEQYFGPGTRLTVT.

Ten or more counts support this clonotype. The rearrangement joins TRBV6-6 to TRBJ2-1; TRBD1 matches at 9 bases. Germline CDR1 is MNHNY and CDR2 is SVGAGI (reference sequence). CDR3 size: 16 residues. The V segment lost 1 base and the J segment 1 base; nucleotides outside the gene matches: 2. The DNA of the CDR3 is TGTGCCAGCAGTTACTGGGGACAGGGTTCCTACAATGAGCAGTTCTTC. Amino acid sequence: CASSYWGQGSYNEQFF.

This clonotype was counted only a few times. CDR3 residues: CASSPTGGGIYEQYF. In DNA form, the CDR3 reads TGTGCCAGCAGCCCCACAGGGGGCGGAATCTACGAGCAGTACTTC. The J gene is TRBJ2-7, the V gene TRBV7-3; 9 bases align to TRBD1. Per the germline V gene, CDR1 is SGHTA and CDR2 is FQGTGA. This CDR3 has 15 amino acids. V dropped 5 bases and J dropped 3; count of bases not matched to a gene: 8.

V is TRBV11-2 and J is TRBJ2-7; weak D call: TRBD1 (5 bases). V lost 1 base to trimming and J lost 2 bases, with 9 bases between them. CDR1 SGHAT and CDR2 FQNNGV come from the germline V gene. The CDR3 spans 14 residues. CDR3 protein: CASSLGRQPYEQYF. DNA for the CDR3: TGTGCCAGCAGCTTAGGCCGACAGCCCTACGAGCAGTACTTC.

V usage is TRBV11-3 and J usage is TRBJ2-3, with D unclear. The CDR3 extends over 14 amino acids. Germline V gene sequence: CDR1 SGHNT, CDR2 YENEEA. V lost 2 bases to trimming and J lost 0 bases, with 6 bases between them. CDR3 sequence: CASSLRHSTDTQYF. The CDR3 DNA follows: TGTGCCAGCAGCTTACGGCATAGCACAGATACGCAGTATTTT.

This clonotype was observed many times. This chain connects TRBV20-1 to TRBJ1-1; the D is unclear. The CDR3 totals 11 residues. V gave up 2 bases and J gave up 4 bases, with 5 bases separating them. The germline gives CDR1 DFQATT, CDR2 SNEGSKA (reference sequence). The CDR3: CSARKVTEAFF. The DNA of the CDR3 is TGCAGTGCTAGAAAGGTCACTGAAGCTTTCTTT.

This clonotype was recorded a few times. The chain combines TRBV11-2 with TRBJ2-1, with D unresolved. There are 16 residues in the CDR3. Trimming shortened V by 0 bases and J by 7 bases, and 16 bases separated the two germline ends. Germline-derived CDR1 and CDR2 are SGHAT and FQNNGV. CDR3 residues: CASSLDRTSPYNEQFF. CDR3 sequence (DNA): TGTGCCAGCAGCTTAGATCGGACGAGCCCATATAATGAGCAGTTCTTC.

This clonotype was detected a few times. V and J are TRBV5-1 and TRBJ1-3, with a possible D match to TRBD1 (6 bases). Germline V CDR1 and CDR2: SGHRS, YFSETQ. This CDR3 spans 17 amino acids. V was trimmed by 3 bases and J by 5 bases, leaving 21 bases between them. The CDR3 protein is CASSSLSLGTRRNTIYF. The CDR3 DNA follows: TGCGCCAGCAGCTCCCTGAGTTTGGGGACACGCCGAAACACCATATATTTT.

In DNA, the CDR3 is TGTGCCAGCAGTTACTCGGGGACGGGGGCAAAGACTAATGAAAAACTGTTTTTT. It specifies CASSYSGTGAKTNEKLFF. The V and J genes are TRBV6-5 and TRBJ1-4, with D perhaps matching TRBD1 (6 bases). CDR1 and CDR2 (germline): MNHEY, SVGAGI. There are 18 residues in the CDR3. The V end lost 0 bases, the J end lost 2 bases, and 16 bases lay between the germline ends.

This clonotype was recorded at least ten times. V gene TRBV29-1 combines with J gene TRBJ1-1; D gene uncertain. The V gene's germline CDR1 is SQVTM and CDR2 ANQGSEA. Trimming took 3 bases from V and 6 from J, leaving 17 bases between them. This CDR3 is built from 14 residues. The CDR3 DNA follows: TGCAGCGTTGACGGGGTAGACTTAGCCCCTGAAGCTTTCTTT. This translates into CSVDGVDLAPEAFF.

This clonotype was seen many times. This rearrangement joins TRBV29-1 to TRBJ1-3, with TRBD1 as a possible D gene (5 bases). V lost 7 bases to trimming and J lost 4 bases, with 14 bases between them. Per the germline V gene, CDR1 is SQVTM and CDR2 is ANQGSEA. The CDR3 has 13 amino acids. CDR3 coding DNA: TGCAGCGCCGCTCAGACAGAAGGAAACACCATATATTTT. This gives the protein CSAAQTEGNTIYF.

In its sample, this clonotype was seen a few times. This rearrangement joins TRBV6-5 to TRBJ2-7; TRBD2 agrees at 8 bases. Germline trimming cut 3 bases from V and 9 bases from J; bases unmatched to any gene: 19. This CDR3 region has 17 residues. Germline V gene data show CDR1 as MNHEY and CDR2 as SVGAGI. CDR3 protein: CASSYSPSGTRGRGQYF. The CDR3 DNA is TGTGCCAGCAGTTATTCACCTTCAGGGACTAGGGGAAGGGGGCAGTACTTC.

The chain joins TRBV11-3 to TRBJ2-5, with TRBD2 as a possible D gene (7 bases). Germline V gene data show CDR1 as SGHNT and CDR2 as YENEEA. V was cut by 0 bases and J by 5 bases, with 10 bases left in between. The CDR3 contains 14 residues. The CDR3, as DNA: TGTGCCAGCAGCTTAGACGGGGGGCCGGAGACCCAGTACTTC. It is translated as CASSLDGGPETQYF.

This clonotype has just a few counts. The CDR3 carries no conserved terminal phenylalanine or tryptophan, so it likely arises from a read error. V is TRBV19 and J is TRBJ2-7; D could derive from TRBD1 or TRBD2 (5 bases each). In germline, CDR1 is LNHDA, CDR2 SQIVND (reference sequence). The CDR3 has 14 amino acids. The V and J ends lost 5 bases and 3 bases respectively, with 14 bases between them. DNA of the CDR3: TGTGCCAGTAGTGAAGCAGGGACCGTCTACGAGCAGTACTCC. Protein sequence: CASSEAGTVYEQYS.